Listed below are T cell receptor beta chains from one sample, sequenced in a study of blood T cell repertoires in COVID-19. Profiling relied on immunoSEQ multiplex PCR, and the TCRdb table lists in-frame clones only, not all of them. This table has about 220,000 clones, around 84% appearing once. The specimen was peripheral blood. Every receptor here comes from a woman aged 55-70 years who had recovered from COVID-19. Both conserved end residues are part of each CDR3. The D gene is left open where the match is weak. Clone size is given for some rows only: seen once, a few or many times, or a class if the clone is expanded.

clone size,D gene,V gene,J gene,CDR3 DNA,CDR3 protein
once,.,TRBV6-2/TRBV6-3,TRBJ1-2,TGTGCCAGCAGCCTCCGGTCCCTTTCGAGTTATGGCTACACCTTC,CASSLRSLSSYGYTF
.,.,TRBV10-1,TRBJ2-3,TGCGCCAGCAGTGAGTCGTTGGGGGACTCCCGAGATACGCAGTATTTT,CASSESLGDSRDTQYF
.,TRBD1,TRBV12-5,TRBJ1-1,TGTGCTAGTGGCCCCTTAGACAGGGGAATTGAAGCTTTCTTT,CASGPLDRGIEAFF
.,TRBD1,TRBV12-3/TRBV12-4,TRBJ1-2,TGTGCCAGCAGTTCGGGACAGCGATATGGCTACACCTTC,CASSSGQRYGYTF
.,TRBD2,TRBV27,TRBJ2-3,TGTGCCAGCAGTTTAAGGCTAGCGGGGGGGTGGGATACGCAGTATTTT,CASSLRLAGGWDTQYF
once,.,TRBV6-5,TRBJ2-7,TGTGCCAGCACCTCGGTGGGGGCGTACGAGCAGTACTTC,CASTSVGAYEQYF
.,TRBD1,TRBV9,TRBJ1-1,TGTGCCAGCAGCACGACAGGGGGACTTGAAGCTTTCTTT,CASSTTGGLEAFF
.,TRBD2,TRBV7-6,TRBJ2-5,TGTGCCAGCAGCGCTAGCGGGGGTCCCCAAGAGACCCAGTACTTC,CASSASGGPQETQYF
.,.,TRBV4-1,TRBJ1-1,TGCGCCAGCAGGAGACAGCAAAGAAACACTGAAGCTTTCTTT,CASRRQQRNTEAFF
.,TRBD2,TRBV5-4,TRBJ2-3,TGTGCCAGCAGCCCTAGACTAGCGGCTAGCACAGATACGCAGTATTTT,CASSPRLAASTDTQYF
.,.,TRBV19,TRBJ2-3,TGTGCCAGTAGTATAGACGGGCCCCGGCGGGCAGATACGCAGTATTTT,CASSIDGPRRADTQYF
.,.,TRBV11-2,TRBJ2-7,TGTGCCAGCAGCTTAGTCAGGGGTGGCGAGCAGTACTTC,CASSLVRGGEQYF
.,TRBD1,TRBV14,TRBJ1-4,TGTGCCAGCAGCCAAGGGGACAGGTTTTTAGGGGAAAAACTGTTTTTT,CASSQGDRFLGEKLFF
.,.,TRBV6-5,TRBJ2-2,TGTGCCAGCCGCCAGGTGAACACCGGGGAGCTGTTTTTT,CASRQVNTGELFF
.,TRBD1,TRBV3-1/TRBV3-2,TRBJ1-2,TGTGCCAGCAGCCAAGGGGGCTCCGGGACAGTTGATGGCTACACCTTC,CASSQGGSGTVDGYTF
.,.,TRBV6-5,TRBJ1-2,TGTGCCAGCAGCCCCCTACTACAGCAGGGCTATGGCTACACCTTC,CASSPLLQQGYGYTF
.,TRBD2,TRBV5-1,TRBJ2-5,TGCGCCAGCAGCTCCCTAGCGGGTGCGCAAGAGACCCAGTACTTC,CASSSLAGAQETQYF
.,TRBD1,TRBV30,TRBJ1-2,TGTGCCTGGAGTGTACAAGGGGGCGAAAGAGGTGGAAATGGCTACACCTTC,CAWSVQGGERGGNGYTF
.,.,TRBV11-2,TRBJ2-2,TGTGCCAGCAGCTTATTGTCCGGGGAATACACCGGGGAGCTGTTTTTT,CASSLLSGEYTGELFF
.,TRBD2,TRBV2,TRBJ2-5,TGTGCCAGCAGCGAATGGGGACTAGAGCAAGAGACCCAGTACTTC,CASSEWGLEQETQYF
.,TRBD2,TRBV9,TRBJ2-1,TGTGCCAGCAGCGGAGGTAGCGGGATCCGGGGTGAGCAGTTCTTC,CASSGGSGIRGEQFF
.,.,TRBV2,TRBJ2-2,TGTGCCAGCAGGGAGCTGGCCGGTGCCACCGGGGAGCTGTTTTTT,CASRELAGATGELFF
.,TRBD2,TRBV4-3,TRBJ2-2,TGCGCCAGCAGCCAAACTAGCGGGGGGGCGTGGACCGGGGAGCTGTTTTTT,CASSQTSGGAWTGELFF
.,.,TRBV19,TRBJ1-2,TGTGCCAGTAGTATCGTGGGGGCAGGCTACACCTTC,CASSIVGAGYTF
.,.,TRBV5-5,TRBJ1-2,TGTGCCAGCAGCTTGTTGGGGCCGGTCTCATTCTATGGCTACACCTTC,CASSLLGPVSFYGYTF
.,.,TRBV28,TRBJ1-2,TGTGCCAGCAGTACAGGGTTTAACTATGGCTACACCTTC,CASSTGFNYGYTF
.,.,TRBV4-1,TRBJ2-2,TGCGCCAGCAGCCAAGCCCCACTAGCTGATACCGGGGAGCTGTTTTTT,CASSQAPLADTGELFF
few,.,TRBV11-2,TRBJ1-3,TGTGCCAGCAGCTTAGGGTTGTTGGCCGGAAACACCATATATTTT,CASSLGLLAGNTIYF
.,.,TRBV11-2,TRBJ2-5,TGTGCCAGCAGCTTAGGGTGGGCCGAGAGAGAGACCCAGTACTTC,CASSLGWAERETQYF
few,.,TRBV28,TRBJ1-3,TGTGCCAGCAGTTTATTAGTAGGGAGGGGAGACACCATATATTTT,CASSLLVGRGDTIYF
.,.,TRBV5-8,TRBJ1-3,TGTGCCAGCAGCTTGGTTTCGGTCTCTGGAAACACCATATATTTT,CASSLVSVSGNTIYF
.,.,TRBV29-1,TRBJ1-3,TGCAGCGTTGGTTTCGGCTCTGGAAACACCATATATTTT,CSVGFGSGNTIYF
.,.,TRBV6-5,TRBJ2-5,TGTGCCAGCAGCCGTAGACAGCAAGAGACCCAGTACTTC,CASSRRQQETQYF
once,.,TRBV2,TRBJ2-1,TGTGCCAGCCAGAACGGGGGGCCGTACAATGAGCAGTTCTTC,CASQNGGPYNEQFF